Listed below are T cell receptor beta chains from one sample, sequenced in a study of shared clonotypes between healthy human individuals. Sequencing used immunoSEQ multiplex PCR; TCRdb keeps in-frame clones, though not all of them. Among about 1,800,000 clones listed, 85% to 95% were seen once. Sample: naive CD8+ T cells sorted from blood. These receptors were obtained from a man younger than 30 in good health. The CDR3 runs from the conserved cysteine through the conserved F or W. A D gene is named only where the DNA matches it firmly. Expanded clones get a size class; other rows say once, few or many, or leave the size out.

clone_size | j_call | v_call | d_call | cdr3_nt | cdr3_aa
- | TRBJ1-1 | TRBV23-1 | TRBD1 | TGCGCCAGCAGTCAACCTAATGGACAGGAGAACACTGAAGCTTTCTTT | CASSQPNGQENTEAFF
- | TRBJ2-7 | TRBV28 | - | TGTGCCAGCAGTTCCGATATACCCAGCTACGAGCAGTACTTC | CASSSDIPSYEQYF
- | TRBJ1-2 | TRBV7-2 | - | TGTGCCAGCAGCTTAGGGTGGCGGGACTATGGCTACACCTTC | CASSLGWRDYGYTF
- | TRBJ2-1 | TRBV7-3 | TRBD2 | TGTGCCAGCAGCCCTGGGACTAGCGGTTACAATGAGCAGTTCTTC | CASSPGTSGYNEQFF
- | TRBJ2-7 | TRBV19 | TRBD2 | TGTGCCAGTAGTGCTCTAGCGGGAGTATACGAGCAGTACTTC | CASSALAGVYEQYF
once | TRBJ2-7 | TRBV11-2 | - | TGTGCCAGCAGCTTAGGAGCATGGTACGAGCAGTACTTC | CASSLGAWYEQYF
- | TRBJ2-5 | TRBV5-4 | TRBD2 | TGTGCCAGCAGCTGGACTAGCGGGAGCTTCCAAGAGACCCAGTACTTC | CASSWTSGSFQETQYF
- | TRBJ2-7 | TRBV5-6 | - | TGTGCCAGCAGCTCGGACCTGAGTGGAGGCGAGCAGTACTTC | CASSSDLSGGEQYF
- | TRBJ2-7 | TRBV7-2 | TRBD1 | TGTGCCAGCAGCTTAGACTCCGGGACAGGCATCTACGAGCAGTACTTC | CASSLDSGTGIYEQYF
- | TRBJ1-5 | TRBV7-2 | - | TGTGCCAGCAGTCGAACAGGGTACCAGCCCCAGCATTTT | CASSRTGYQPQHF
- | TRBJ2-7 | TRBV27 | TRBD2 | TGTGCCAGCAGTTTAGGTTCTAGCGGAACCTACGAGCAGTACTTC | CASSLGSSGTYEQYF
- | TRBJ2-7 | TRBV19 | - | TGTGCCAGAGCACCGGGACACTTCTACGAGCAGTACTTC | CARAPGHFYEQYF
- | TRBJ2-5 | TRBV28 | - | TGTGCCAGCAGTTTGGACAGCAATTTAGAGACCCAGTACTTC | CASSLDSNLETQYF
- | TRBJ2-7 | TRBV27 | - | TGTGCCAGCCGACCATCCGGGACGGTAGCCTACGAGCAGTACTTC | CASRPSGTVAYEQYF
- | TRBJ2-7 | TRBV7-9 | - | TGTGCCAGCAGCCTCGGTTGGAGCGGACACTACGAGCAGTACTTC | CASSLGWSGHYEQYF
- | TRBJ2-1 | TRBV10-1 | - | TGCGCCAGCAGTGATGGGGGGGAGCAGTTCTTC | CASSDGGEQFF
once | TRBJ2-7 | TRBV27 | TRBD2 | TGTGCCAGTTCCCCTAGCGGGAGCTCCTACGAGCAGTACTTC | CASSPSGSSYEQYF
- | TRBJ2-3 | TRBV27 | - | TGTGCCAGCAGTTTTCCCGGTGATACGCAGTATTTT | CASSFPGDTQYF
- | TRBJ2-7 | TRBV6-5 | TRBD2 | TGTGCCAGCAGTTATGGGGACTACCCGTACTACGAGCAGTACTTC | CASSYGDYPYYEQYF
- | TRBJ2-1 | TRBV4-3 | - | TGCGCCAGCAGCCAAAACACAGACCTACAGGATGAGCAGTTCTTC | CASSQNTDLQDEQFF
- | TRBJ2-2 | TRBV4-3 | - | TGCGCCAGCAGCCAAGACACACAGGAATACGCGAACACCGGGGAGCTGTTTTTT | CASSQDTQEYANTGELFF
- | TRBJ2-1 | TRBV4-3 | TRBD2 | TGCGCCAGCAGCCAAGATTGGGGACTAGCCTACAATGAGCAGTTCTTC | CASSQDWGLAYNEQFF
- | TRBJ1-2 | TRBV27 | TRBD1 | TGTGCCAGCGCCATGACAGGGGCTCCCTATGGCTACACCTTC | CASAMTGAPYGYTF
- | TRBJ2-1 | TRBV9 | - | TGTGCCAGCAGCGAAAACCCCCGGTATCTCGGTAATGAGCAGTTCTTC | CASSENPRYLGNEQFF
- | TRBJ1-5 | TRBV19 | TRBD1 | TGTGCCAGTGGACAGGGAGTGAATCAGCCCCAGCATTTT | CASGQGVNQPQHF
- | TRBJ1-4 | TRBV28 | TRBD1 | TGTGCCAGCATTAAATCAGGGGGCGAGAATGAAAAACTGTTTTTT | CASIKSGGENEKLFF
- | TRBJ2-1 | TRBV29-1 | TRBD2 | TGCAGCGTGACCGGGACTAGTTTAGGCAATGAGCAGTTCTTC | CSVTGTSLGNEQFF
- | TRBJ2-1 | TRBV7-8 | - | TGTGCCAGCACTACCCCGGAAGGTGTAGATGAGCAGTTCTTC | CASTTPEGVDEQFF
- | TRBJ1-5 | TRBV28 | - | TGTGCCAGCAGTTTATCCGGGGCCAATCAGCCCCAGCATTTT | CASSLSGANQPQHF
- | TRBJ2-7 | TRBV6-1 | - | TGTGCCAGCAGGGAACGGAATTTTTACGAGCAGTACTTC | CASRERNFYEQYF
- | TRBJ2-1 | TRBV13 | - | TGTGCCAGCAGCTTCGAGGGGGGCTCCTACAATGAGCAGTTCTTC | CASSFEGGSYNEQFF
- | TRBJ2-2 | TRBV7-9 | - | TGTGCCAGCAGCTTCGTTGCCCAGGGATTTGCCGGGGAGCTGTTTTTT | CASSFVAQGFAGELFF
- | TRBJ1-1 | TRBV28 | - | TGTGCCAGCAGTTTCCCGAACACTGAAGCTTTCTTT | CASSFPNTEAFF
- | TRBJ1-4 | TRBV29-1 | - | TGCAGCGTTGCACCGGGCTCCACGAGTGAAAAACTGTTTTTT | CSVAPGSTSEKLFF
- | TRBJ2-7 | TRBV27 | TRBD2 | TGTGCCAGCAGTTTAGCGGGAGGGGGCTACGAGCAGTACTTC | CASSLAGGGYEQYF
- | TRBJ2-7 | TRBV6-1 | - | TGTGCCAGCAGTGAAGCGCTTGGGGGCCTAGCGGAGCAGTACTTC | CASSEALGGLAEQYF
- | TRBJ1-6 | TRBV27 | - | TGTGCCAGCAGTTCCGGAGGCAATTCACCCCTCCACTTT | CASSSGGNSPLHF
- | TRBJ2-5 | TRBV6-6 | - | TGTGCCAGCAGCAGGGACGAGCAAGAGACCCAGTACTTC | CASSRDEQETQYF
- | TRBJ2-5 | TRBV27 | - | TGTGCCAGCAGTGCACAGAGAGTTAGCGGAGACCAAGAGACCCAGTACTTC | CASSAQRVSGDQETQYF
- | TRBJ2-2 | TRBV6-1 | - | TGTGCCAGCAGGGGGGGGACAACGAACACCGGGGAGCTGTTTTTT | CASRGGTTNTGELFF
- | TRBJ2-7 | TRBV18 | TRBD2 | TGTGCCAGCTCACCCGAGAGACTAGCGGGAAACGAGCAGTACTTC | CASSPERLAGNEQYF
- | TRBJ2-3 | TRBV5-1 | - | TGCGCCAGCACCCCTTGGGACCCTCGACTAGACCGAGCAGATACGCAGTATTTT | CASTPWDPRLDRADTQYF
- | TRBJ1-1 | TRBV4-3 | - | TGCGCCAGCAGCCAAGATCTGGGTTACACTGAAGCTTTCTTT | CASSQDLGYTEAFF
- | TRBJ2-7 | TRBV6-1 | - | TGTGCCAGCAGTGTCCGGGACAAATCCTACGAGCAGTACTTC | CASSVRDKSYEQYF